Listed here are 12 T cell receptor beta chains from one sample, sequenced in a study of T-cell memory formation after mild COVID-19. In TCRdb, the 5' RACE reads were re-called with MiXCR into one record per CDR3 protein. The data show 250,000 to 400,000 distinct CDR3 sequences, 13% to 15% seen once. Sample: PBMCs or a T cell subset sorted from them (not recorded which). The receptors come from a man aged 18-30 years who had mild COVID-19 (a few samples of this study predate the infection). Cell type and time point are not known.

V gene TRBV18 combines with J gene TRBJ1-5; TRBD1 matches 7 bases. The CDR3 sequence is 13 residues long. The V gene's germline CDR1 is KGHSH and CDR2 LQKENI. Trimming at V came to 7 bases and at J to 4 bases, leaving 4 bases not matched to a gene. The CDR3 region has the DNA TGTGCCAGCTTGCCGGGACAGAATCAGCCCCAGCATTTT. Translated, it gives CASLPGQNQPQHF.

This clonotype has only a few counts. The chain recombines TRBV20-1 with TRBJ2-1, with unresolved D. CDR1 is DFQATT and CDR2 is SNEGSKA in the germline V gene (reference sequence). The CDR3 consists of 14 residues. V lost 4 bases to trimming and J lost 8 bases, with 18 bases between them. The CDR3 sequence: CSATSRTKQDEQFF. The CDR3 DNA reads TGCAGTGCTACCAGCCGGACGAAGCAAGATGAGCAGTTCTTC.

The chain combines TRBV20-1 with TRBJ2-7, with TRBD2 identical over 9 bases. Germline CDR1 DFQATT, CDR2 SNEGSKA (reference sequence). This CDR3 region has 12 residues. V lost 3 bases, J lost 4 bases, and 1 base stayed unmatched. DNA for the CDR3: TGCAGTGCTAGGACTAGCGGTTACGAGCAGTACGTC. This codes for CSARTSGYEQYV.

Only a few counts were recorded for this clonotype. The chain joins TRBV5-1 to TRBJ2-1; 8 positions match TRBD1. Trimming took 3 bases from V and 9 from J; bases not matched to a gene: 11. The germline V gene has CDR1 SGHRS and CDR2 YFSETQ. The CDR3 loop spans 15 amino acids. The CDR3 sequence is CASSYMTGDGSEQFF. The CDR3 nucleotides read TGCGCCAGCAGCTACATGACAGGGGACGGGAGTGAGCAGTTCTTC.

This clonotype was found a few times. The V and J genes are TRBV7-9 and TRBJ1-1, with TRBD1 matching over 12 bases. The CDR3 contains 18 residues. Germline CDR1 SEHNR, CDR2 FQNEAQ (reference sequence). The V gene end was trimmed by 4 bases and the J gene end by 0 bases; junction bases not matched to a gene: 9. CDR3 sequence: CASSYPSGTGGVNTEAFF. In nucleotides, the CDR3 is TGTGCCAGCAGCTACCCGTCAGGGACAGGGGGCGTGAACACTGAAGCTTTCTTT.

This clonotype has just a few counts. The V call is TRBV4-3, the J call TRBJ1-6, with 9 bases aligning to TRBD1. V trimming: 0 bases; J trimming: 7 bases; junction bases outside the gene matches: 4. Germline CDR1 LGHNA, CDR2 YSLEER. CDR3 length equals 16 residues. The CDR3 loop is CASSQEGQGRNSPLHF. The CDR3 DNA sequence: TGCGCCAGCAGCCAAGAGGGACAGGGTCGCAATTCACCCCTCCACTTT.

This clonotype was seen a few times. The chain joins TRBV28 to TRBJ1-5, with D perhaps matching TRBD1 (5 bases). Trimming took off 4 bases at V and 9 bases at J, with 19 bases between the two ends. CDR3 size: 15 residues. Per the germline V gene, CDR1 is MDHEN and CDR2 is SYDVKM. CDR3: CASSSPIGRQGPQHF. CDR3 in DNA: TGTGCCAGCAGTTCACCTATCGGGCGGCAGGGGCCCCAGCATTTT.

This clonotype was counted many times. The rearrangement uses TRBV7-3 and TRBJ2-1, with 9 bases matching TRBD2. The germline gives CDR1 SGHTA, CDR2 FQGTGA. V was clipped by 0 bases and J by 6 bases; unmatched bases: 3. The CDR3 is 15 residues long. The CDR3 reads CASSLTSGGRNEQFF. The CDR3, as DNA: TGTGCCAGCAGCTTAACTAGCGGGGGCCGCAATGAGCAGTTCTTC.

This rearrangement joins TRBV7-9 to TRBJ1-3; D call uncertain. Trimming took off 3 bases at V and 0 bases at J, with 9 bases between the two ends. The CDR3 has 15 amino acids. Germline V gene lookup returns CDR1 SEHNR and CDR2 FQNEAQ (reference sequence). The CDR3, as DNA: TGTGCCAGCAGCTTCGACCGAGTCTCTGGAAACACCATATATTTT. Its protein is CASSFDRVSGNTIYF.

The sample holds a few counts of this clonotype. V gene TRBV2 combines with J gene TRBJ1-5; a weak D match, TRBD1 (5 bases). V lost 6 bases and J 5 bases, leaving 11 bases between the germline ends. The CDR3 consists of 13 residues. The V gene's germline CDR1 is SNHLY and CDR2 FYNNEI. The CDR3 DNA reads TGTGCCAGCAGGCGGACGGGGGATCAGCCCCAGCATTTT. It encodes CASRRTGDQPQHF.

In nucleotides, the CDR3 is TGTGCCAGCAGCTTAGGCCCTGGAGGGAACTATGGCTACACCTTC. Amino acid sequence: CASSLGPGGNYGYTF. This chain uses TRBV7-9 with TRBJ1-2; D gene uncertain. In germline, CDR1 is SEHNR, CDR2 FQNEAQ (reference sequence). The V end lost 1 base, the J end lost 2 bases, and 11 bases lay between the germline ends. The CDR3 sequence is 15 residues long.

This clonotype has more than one count but fewer than ten. The chain links TRBV4-1 to TRBJ2-3, with 9 bases lining up with TRBD2. CDR1 and CDR2 from the germline V gene are MGHRA and YSYEKL. Trimming at V came to 3 bases and at J to 0 bases, leaving 7 bases not matched to a gene. The CDR3 loop spans 17 amino acids. CDR3 amino acids: CASSQGTSGSSTDTQYF. The CDR3 bases are TGCGCCAGCAGCCAGGGTACTAGCGGGTCTAGCACAGATACGCAGTATTTT.